The 8 T cell receptor beta chains reported below all come from one sample, sequenced in a study of T cells after yellow fever vaccination. From the 5' RACE reads, TCRdb called clonotypes with MiXCR, one entry per CDR3 protein. Seen here are hundreds of thousands of distinct CDR3 sequences, 9% to 15% observed once, and the top ten hold 15%. Sequencing used PBMCs, obtained on the day of the yellow fever booster vaccination. These receptors all come from a man in his thirties or forties who received the YFV17D yellow fever vaccine.

The chain combines TRBV12-3 or TRBV12-4 with TRBJ2-7; TRBD2 might be the D (6 bases). V was clipped by 8 bases and J by 4 bases, with 27 bases between them. This CDR3 is 17 amino acids long. The CDR3 coding sequence is TGTGCCAGCCGGGGGAGTGTTTCCCTGGGTTCATATTACGAGCAGTACTTC. Encoded protein: CASRGSVSLGSYYEQYF.

There are a few counts of this clonotype. V is TRBV5-6 and J is TRBJ1-5, with TRBD1 matching over 9 bases. Trimming removed 4 bases from V and 4 bases from J; junction bases left unmatched: 6. CDR1 SGHDT and CDR2 YYEEEE come from the germline V gene. CDR3 length equals 15 residues. The CDR3 region is CASSEADRGNQPQHF. The CDR3 DNA follows: TGTGCCAGCAGCGAAGCGGACAGGGGAAATCAGCCCCAGCATTTT.

The genes are TRBV20-1 and TRBJ2-1, with D perhaps matching TRBD1 (7 bases). This CDR3 is 13 amino acids long. V was cut by 4 bases and J by 8 bases, with 15 bases left in between. Per the germline V gene, CDR1 is DFQATT and CDR2 is SNEGSKA (reference sequence). CDR3 DNA sequence: TGCAGTGCTAAACGGAGGGGGCTGGATGAGCAGTTCTTC. Translation gives CSAKRRGLDEQFF.

This sequence joins TRBV7-2 and TRBJ2-7; 9 positions agree with TRBD2. The CDR3 covers 16 residues. Looked up from germline, CDR1 is SGHTA and CDR2 is FQGNSA. The trim removed 5 bases at V and 5 bases at J, leaving 13 bases unmatched. For the CDR3, the DNA is TGTGCCAGCAGCCAAAGAGCGGGAGGTACCCTAGACGAGCAGTACTTC. Translation gives CASSQRAGGTLDEQYF.

This rearrangement joins TRBV15 to TRBJ2-3; TRBD2 might be the D (6 bases). This CDR3 comprises 14 residues. The V end was cut by 5 bases, the J end by 3 bases, with 12 bases between. Germline V lookup: CDR1 LNHNV, CDR2 YYDKDF (reference sequence). Written as DNA, the CDR3 is TGTGCCACCAGCTTCCGACGGGGGACAGATACGCAGTATTTT. Its protein product is CATSFRRGTDTQYF.

The rearrangement links TRBV29-1 to TRBJ2-3; 9 bases align to TRBD1. J lost 4 bases, V lost 7 bases, and 9 bases had no gene match. This CDR3 is built from 14 residues. Germline CDR1 and CDR2: SQVTM and ANQGSEA. CDR3 in DNA: TGCAGCGCAGGGACAGGGACCCGCTCAGATACGCAGTATTTT. Protein product: CSAGTGTRSDTQYF.

The chain is built from TRBV6-2 or TRBV6-3 and TRBJ1-2, with D unresolved. Germline V gene data show CDR1 as MNHEY and CDR2 as SVGEGT. The CDR3 length is 14 residues. V lost 6 bases and J lost 8, with 19 bases in between. In nucleotides, the CDR3 is TGTGCCAGCAGCCCACACAGCGCCTCGAGGGGCTACACCTTC. It yields the protein CASSPHSASRGYTF.

This sequence joins TRBV12-3 or TRBV12-4 and TRBJ2-3, with 12 bases lining up with TRBD2. The CDR3 runs 15 residues. The J segment lost 2 bases and the V segment lost 8 bases, leaving 5 bases of the junction unmatched. In DNA, the CDR3 is TGTGCCAGCCATGGACTAGCGGGGATCACAGATACGCAGTATTTT. Translating it yields CASHGLAGITDTQYF.